The 20 T cell receptor beta chains listed next were all sequenced from one sample in a study of T-cell memory formation after mild COVID-19. One entry per CDR3 protein, called by TCRdb with MiXCR from the 5' RACE reads. The sample includes just under 350,000 distinct CDR3 sequences, over 10% of them seen just once. The material sequenced was PBMCs or a T cell subset sorted from them (not recorded which). These receptors were obtained from a man younger than 35 who had mild COVID-19 (a few samples of this study predate the infection). Cell type and time point are not known.

CDR3: CASSQVGTGQSPLHF. The CDR3 DNA sequence: TGCGCCAGCAGCCAAGTAGGGACAGGGCAGTCACCCCTCCACTTT. The J gene is TRBJ1-6, the V gene TRBV4-1, with 9 nucleotides matching TRBD1. The CDR3 spans 15 residues. V was clipped by 1 base and J by 10 bases; unmatched bases: 5. Germline V gives CDR1 MGHRA, CDR2 YSYEKL.

This clonotype turned up a few times. The rearrangement links TRBV2 to TRBJ2-4; D is possibly TRBD2 (6 bases). The CDR3 runs 14 residues. The ends were cut back, 8 bases at V and 1 base at J, with 12 bases in the middle. Germline V gene data show CDR1 as SNHLY and CDR2 as FYNNEI. The CDR3 DNA follows: TGTGCCAGCCTGGAGGGATGGGCCAAAAACATTCAGTACTTC. Protein product: CASLEGWAKNIQYF.

This chain connects TRBV5-1 to TRBJ2-7, with 11 bases lining up with TRBD1. V gave up 4 bases and J gave up 4 bases; unmatched junction bases: 7. The CDR3 spans 15 residues. Per germline, CDR1 SGHRS and CDR2 YFSETQ. DNA of the CDR3: TGCGCCAGCAGCGTTGGACAGGGGGCGCGGTACGAGCAGTACGTC. Amino acid sequence: CASSVGQGARYEQYV.

This clonotype came up a few times. J is TRBJ2-1 and V is TRBV4-3; 8 bases match TRBD2. This CDR3 region has 17 residues. Losses at the gene ends were 1 base for V and 4 bases for J; bases not matched to a gene: 9. CDR1 and CDR2 from the germline V gene are LGHNA and YSLEER. CDR3 nucleotides: TGCGCCAGCAGCCAAGGCCCTTCGGCGGGGGGTTACAATGAGCAGTTCTTC. Encoded protein: CASSQGPSAGGYNEQFF.

This clonotype was counted many times. The chain links TRBV4-3 to TRBJ1-2; 10 bases are shared with TRBD1. Germline-derived CDR1 and CDR2 are LGHNA and YSLEER. J gave up 7 bases and V 3 bases, and 5 bases lay outside the gene matches. The CDR3 is 14 amino acids. As DNA, the CDR3 is TGCGCCAGCAGCCAGGACAGGGGGACATCTGGCTACACCTTC. Translated: CASSQDRGTSGYTF.

This chain links TRBV6-6 with TRBJ1-5; TRBD1 is a possible D gene (6 bases). CDR1 MNHNY and CDR2 SVGAGI come from the germline V gene (reference sequence). The germline V and J ends were trimmed by 2 bases and 7 bases, with 15 bases remaining between them. This CDR3 comprises 15 residues. This CDR3 is CASSYGGGAGQPQHF. The DNA of the CDR3 is TGTGCCAGCAGTTACGGGGGGGGCGCAGGCCAGCCCCAGCATTTT.

The table lists this clonotype with many counts. The gene calls are TRBV6-5 and TRBJ2-7; perhaps TRBD2 as D (5 bases). Germline CDR1 and CDR2: MNHEY and SVGAGI. CDR3 length: 14 residues. The germline V and J ends were trimmed by 6 bases and 0 bases, with 12 bases remaining between them. The CDR3 sequence: CASRRERDSYEQYF. For the CDR3, the DNA is TGTGCCAGCAGGAGGGAACGGGACTCCTACGAGCAGTACTTC.

This clonotype was counted at least ten times. Here the CDR3 DNA reads TGTGCCAGCAGCACGGGGCCCACAGATACGCAGTATTTT. This gives the protein CASSTGPTDTQYF. The gene calls are TRBV6-4 and TRBJ2-3; perhaps D is TRBD1 or TRBD2 (5 bases each). Germline V CDR1 and CDR2: MRHNA, SNTAGT. The V gene lost 6 bases and the J gene lost 2 bases, with 9 bases spanning the gap. CDR3 size: 13 residues.

The table lists this clonotype with a count of one. One junction end disagrees with the germline gene, perhaps due to a read error. J is TRBJ2-7 and V is TRBV27; D not resolved. The CDR3 spans 13 residues. Germline V gene lookup returns CDR1 MNHEY and CDR2 SMNVEV (reference sequence). The CDR3 nucleotides are TGTGCCAGCAGTTTAAGGCAGGCCTACGATCAGTACTTC. This translates into CASSLRQAYDQYF.

The chain couples TRBV7-2 to TRBJ2-2; D remains ambiguous. V lost 0 bases and J lost 7, with 9 bases in between. CDR1 and CDR2 from the germline V gene are SGHTA and FQGNSA. The CDR3 sequence is 14 residues long. In DNA form, the CDR3 reads TGTGCCAGCAGCTTAGCTTCGACAAACGGGGAGCTGTTTTTT. Protein: CASSLASTNGELFF.

In its sample, this clonotype was seen a few times. This chain connects TRBV19 to TRBJ2-3; 7 bases line up with TRBD1. Germline CDR1 and CDR2: LNHDA and SQIVND (reference sequence). CDR3 length: 15 amino acids. With 3 bases clipped from V and 5 bases from J, the junction kept 8 bases outside the gene matches. The CDR3 sequence: CASSIRDRELDTQYF. The CDR3 bases are TGTGCCAGTAGTATCCGTGACAGGGAGCTAGATACGCAGTATTTT.

At least ten counts were recorded for this clonotype. The chain joins TRBV7-2 to TRBJ2-1, with 8 bases aligning to TRBD2. Germline CDR1 reads SGHTA; CDR2 reads FQGNSA. This CDR3 is 16 amino acids long. The junction had 13 bases not matched to a gene; V was cut back by 5 bases and J by 7 bases. The CDR3 region has the DNA TGTGCCAGCAGCCTCGTGGGGGCGGGGGGCCTTAATGAGCAGTTCTTC. Translating it yields CASSLVGAGGLNEQFF.

This chain uses TRBV7-2 with TRBJ2-7; no firm D call. The CDR3 totals 13 residues. The V gene's germline CDR1 is SGHTA and CDR2 FQGNSA. V lost 4 bases, J lost 4 bases, and 11 bases lay in between. This CDR3 is CASSSNGYYEQYF. As DNA, the CDR3 is TGTGCCAGCAGCTCAAACGGATATTACGAGCAGTACTTC.

This clonotype was detected only a few times. The J gene is TRBJ2-7, the V gene TRBV4-2; 7 bases line up with TRBD2. Losses at the gene ends were 9 bases for V and 3 bases for J; bases not matched to a gene: 8. Germline V gene sequence: CDR1 LGHNA, CDR2 YNFKEQ. The CDR3 is 13 amino acids. The CDR3 DNA reads TGTGCCAGTAGCGGGCCTCCAGGCTACGAGCAGTACTTC. This encodes CASSGPPGYEQYF.

The rearrangement uses TRBV29-1 and TRBJ1-1, with 7 bases identical to TRBD1. Germline-derived CDR1 and CDR2 are SQVTM and ANQGSEA. The CDR3 has 15 residues. Trimming took 3 bases from V and 0 from J; bases not matched to a gene: 7. Here the CDR3 reads CSVEPPGGMNTEAFF. The CDR3 nucleotides read TGCAGCGTTGAGCCTCCAGGGGGTATGAACACTGAAGCTTTCTTT.

The rearrangement joins TRBV11-2 to TRBJ1-1, with no clear D. The CDR3 loop spans 12 amino acids. Between the trimmed V and J ends, which lost 1 base and 6 bases, there was a span of 6 bases. CDR1 SGHAT and CDR2 FQNNGV come from the germline V gene. In DNA form, the CDR3 reads TGTGCCAGCAGCTTAGGGGTACCTGAAGCTTTCTTT. Amino acids: CASSLGVPEAFF.

This clonotype was counted between two and nine times. The chain's CDR3 is CASSQGMDYGYTF. Here the CDR3 DNA reads TGCGCCAGCAGCCAAGGAATGGACTATGGCTACACCTTC. The chain joins TRBV4-1 to TRBJ1-2; D not certain. There are 13 residues in the CDR3. From germline, CDR1 is MGHRA and CDR2 YSYEKL. Trimming took 1 base from V and 3 from J, leaving 6 bases between them.

This clonotype was detected many times. V is TRBV3-1 and J is TRBJ2-7; 8 bases are a match to TRBD1. The CDR3 loop spans 13 amino acids. After removal of 7 bases from V and 5 bases from J, the junction contained 7 bases not matched to a gene. Germline loops: CDR1 LGHDT, CDR2 YNNKEL (reference sequence). CDR3 residues: CASKFGQGNEQYF. The CDR3 coding sequence is TGTGCCAGCAAATTTGGACAGGGCAACGAGCAGTACTTC.

V usage is TRBV29-1 and J usage is TRBJ1-2, with a tentative D call TRBD1 (5 bases). The germline V gene encodes CDR1 SQVTM and CDR2 ANQGSEA. The CDR3 totals 11 residues. CDR3 loop: CTAGRVYGYTF. CDR3 DNA sequence: TGCACCGCCGGCAGGGTCTATGGCTACACCTTC.

This clonotype occurred a few times. The genes are TRBV28 and TRBJ2-1; tentative D call: TRBD2 (6 bases). Deletions cut 3 bases from V and 6 bases from J, with 9 bases between. Germline CDR1 MDHEN, CDR2 SYDVKM. This CDR3 spans 13 amino acids. The CDR3 DNA sequence: TGTGCCAGCAGTTTTTTGGGGGGCAATGAGCAGTTCTTC. Encoded protein: CASSFLGGNEQFF.